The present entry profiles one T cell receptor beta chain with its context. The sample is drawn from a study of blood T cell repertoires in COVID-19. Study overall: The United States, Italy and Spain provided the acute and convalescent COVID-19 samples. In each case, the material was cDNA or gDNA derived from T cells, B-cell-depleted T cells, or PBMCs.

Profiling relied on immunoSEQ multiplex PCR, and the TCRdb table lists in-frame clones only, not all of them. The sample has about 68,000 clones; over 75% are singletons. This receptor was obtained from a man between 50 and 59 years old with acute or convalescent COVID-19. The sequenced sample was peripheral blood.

CDR3 loop: CASSLGGLGYGYTF. The CDR3 region has the DNA TGCGCCAGCAGCTTGGGTGGACTTGGCTATGGCTACACCTTC. The chain uses TRBV5-1 and TRBJ1-2, with unresolved D. The CDR3 contains 14 residues. Trimming stripped 0 bases from V and 4 bases from J, with 10 bases between. The germline V gene has CDR1 SGHRS and CDR2 YFSETQ.